These T cell receptor beta chains were read from a single sample in a study of blood T cell repertoires in COVID-19. Sequencing was performed with immunoSEQ multiplex PCR; in TCRdb, only in-frame clones are kept and a portion is missing. The sample shows under 250,000 clones, 83% of them seen only once. Input material: PBMCs or T cells enriched from blood (not recorded which). The source is a woman aged 40-49 years who had been exposed to COVID-19. Each CDR3 is given with its conserved first and last residue. D genes are given only for firm matches. Only part of the rows carry a size: once, few, many, or a class if the clone is expanded.

V gene	D gene	J gene	clone size	CDR3 DNA	CDR3 protein
TRBV7-2	TRBD1	TRBJ2-1	NA	TGTGCCAGCAGCGCGGACAGGCGGTCTCACAATGAGCAGTTCTTC	CASSADRRSHNEQFF
TRBV7-3	TRBD1	TRBJ2-2	NA	TGTGCCAGCAGCCCGGCAGGGGGCGCGCGAGGGGAGCTGTTTTTT	CASSPAGGARGELFF
TRBV28	TRBD2	TRBJ2-5	NA	TGTGCCAGCAGCCCCCCCCAGCGGGGGGTTTTAGAGACCCAGTACTTC	CASSPPQRGVLETQYF
TRBV7-3	TRBD1	TRBJ1-5	once	TGTGCCAGCAGCAGGACAGGGGGACAGCCCCAGCATTTT	CASSRTGGQPQHF
TRBV6-5	TRBD1	TRBJ1-4	NA	TGTGCCAGCAGTTACCGACAGGGTCGAGAAAAACTGTTTTTT	CASSYRQGREKLFF
TRBV3-1/TRBV3-2	NA	TRBJ1-6	NA	TGTGCCAGCAACGGGCACGGGGGATCACCCCTCCACTTT	CASNGHGGSPLHF
TRBV7-6	TRBD2	TRBJ2-5	NA	TGTGCCAGCAGCGGACTAGCGGGGGGGCTCCAAGAGACCCAGTACTTC	CASSGLAGGLQETQYF
TRBV19	TRBD1	TRBJ2-1	NA	TGTGCCAGTCTCCCTCGGGACAGGGCTGCCAATGAGCAGTTCTTC	CASLPRDRAANEQFF
TRBV5-1	NA	TRBJ2-5	NA	TGCGCCAGCAGCTTGTTGGCCCGCCAAGAGACCCAGTACTTC	CASSLLARQETQYF
TRBV27	NA	TRBJ1-1	NA	TGTGCCACCCACCCCTCACAAACGAACACTGAAGCTTTCTTT	CATHPSQTNTEAFF
TRBV10-3	TRBD2	TRBJ2-1	NA	TGTGCCATCAGTGAGTCCGGACTAGCGGAAGCCTACAATGAGCAGTTCTTC	CAISESGLAEAYNEQFF
TRBV28	TRBD1	TRBJ1-3	NA	TGTGCCAGCAGCCCCTGGGGCAGGGGGTCCCGCGGATACTCTGGAAACACCATATATTTT	CASSPWGRGSRGYSGNTIYF
TRBV19	NA	TRBJ1-6	few	TGTGCCAGTAGCTCCGGACTCACTCAGGTCTATTCACCCCTCCACTTT	CASSSGLTQVYSPLHF
TRBV5-1	NA	TRBJ1-2	NA	TGCGCCAGCAGCCCCAGACGGGAAAGCTTGGAGGGCTACACCTTC	CASSPRRESLEGYTF
TRBV7-8	TRBD1	TRBJ1-2	once	TGTGCCAGCAGCGCAACCCCTGGGACAGCAGTCTATGGCTACACCTTC	CASSATPGTAVYGYTF
TRBV19	NA	TRBJ1-5	NA	TGTGCCAGTAGTATTGGGCAGGGGACGGTTCAGCCCCAGCATTTT	CASSIGQGTVQPQHF
TRBV5-1	NA	TRBJ2-7	NA	TGCGCCAGCAGCTTGGGGCCAGGGATGGACTACGAGCAGTACTTC	CASSLGPGMDYEQYF
TRBV5-1	NA	TRBJ2-3	NA	TGCGCCAGCAGCCAACCGCTCACAGACACAGATACGCAGTATTTT	CASSQPLTDTDTQYF
TRBV10-3	NA	TRBJ1-2	NA	TGTGCCATCAGTGAGTCGATCGTCGGACACCTCCCTGCCTACACCTTC	CAISESIVGHLPAYTF
TRBV9	NA	TRBJ1-2	NA	TGTGCCAGCAGCGTAGCGGTGGGGGGGGACTATGGCTACACCTTC	CASSVAVGGDYGYTF
TRBV2	NA	TRBJ2-1	NA	TGTGCCAGCAGCGGACAGCCCCAGGTGAAGTTCTTC	CASSGQPQVKFF
TRBV19	NA	TRBJ2-7	NA	TGTGCCAGTAGTATACAGGTTTCCTACGAGCAGTACTTC	CASSIQVSYEQYF
TRBV4-3	NA	TRBJ2-6	few	TGCGCCAGCAGCCAAGACTACCCATCTGGGGCCAACGTCCTGACTTTC	CASSQDYPSGANVLTF
TRBV7-9	NA	TRBJ1-3	NA	TGTGCCAGCAGCTTTGCAGGGGAATTCGGAAACACCATATATTTT	CASSFAGEFGNTIYF
TRBV25-1	NA	TRBJ1-1	NA	TGTGCCAGCAGGAGTCTTACTGAAGCTTTCTTT	CASRSLTEAFF
TRBV28	NA	TRBJ2-6	NA	TGTGCCAGCAGGCGACAGGTCTCTGGGGCCAACGTCCTGACTTTC	CASRRQVSGANVLTF
TRBV28	NA	TRBJ1-5	NA	TGTGCCAGCAGATTGTCAGGGGAGGGAAATCAGCCCCAGCATTTT	CASRLSGEGNQPQHF
TRBV19	NA	TRBJ2-3	NA	TGTGCCAGTAGTCGGTTCAGCACAGATACGCAGTATTTT	CASSRFSTDTQYF
TRBV7-2	NA	TRBJ2-7	NA	TGTGCCAGCAGCTTAGCTGACAGTAGCTCCTACGAGCAGTACTTC	CASSLADSSSYEQYF
TRBV6-5	NA	TRBJ2-1	NA	TGTGCCAGCAGCCAGGTCCTCCTGGGGCGCAATGAGCAGTTCTTC	CASSQVLLGRNEQFF
TRBV5-4	TRBD1	TRBJ1-2	NA	TGTGCCAGCAGCTTGGTACAGGGGTGGGGCTACACCTTC	CASSLVQGWGYTF
TRBV3-1/TRBV3-2	NA	TRBJ2-1	NA	TGTGCCAGCAGCCAGAGGGGGAGCGGTCAGCCCCATGAGCAGTTCTTC	CASSQRGSGQPHEQFF
TRBV6-1	NA	TRBJ1-1	NA	TGTGCCAGCAGTCTCGGGGGGGGTGACACTGAAGCTTTCTTT	CASSLGGGDTEAFF
TRBV5-1	NA	TRBJ1-1	NA	TGCGCCAGCAGCATTCGGGTGAACACTGAAGCTTTCTTT	CASSIRVNTEAFF
TRBV4-2	NA	TRBJ2-3	NA	TGTGCCAGCAGCCAAGAGTTGAGGGGGGGCTTTCGAACGACAGATACGCAGTATTTT	CASSQELRGGFRTTDTQYF
TRBV28	NA	TRBJ2-3	NA	TGTGCCAGCAGTTTATTGGGCGGGGGCTCCGCCGATACGCAGTATTTT	CASSLLGGGSADTQYF
TRBV28	NA	TRBJ1-5	NA	TGTGCCAGCAGCCCCTACCCCGACACTTATAGCAATCAGCCCCAGCATTTT	CASSPYPDTYSNQPQHF
TRBV18	TRBD2	TRBJ2-1	NA	TGTGCCAGCTCAGTCCTACCCCGACTAGCGGGGGATGAGCAGTTCTTC	CASSVLPRLAGDEQFF
TRBV28	NA	TRBJ1-5	NA	TGTGCCAGCAGCCCTGACACTTACCATAGCAATCAGCCCCAGCATTTT	CASSPDTYHSNQPQHF
TRBV18	NA	TRBJ1-1	NA	TGTGCCAGCTCACCTCCAGGGGTGAACACTGAAGCTTTCTTT	CASSPPGVNTEAFF
TRBV6-1	NA	TRBJ2-4	few	TGTGCCAGCAGTGAGTTGGGGAGCATTCAGTACTTC	CASSELGSIQYF
TRBV7-2	NA	TRBJ1-2	NA	TGTGCCAGCAGCTTAGCGTACCGAGACACCTCCTATGGCTACACCTTC	CASSLAYRDTSYGYTF
TRBV5-5	NA	TRBJ1-5	few	TGTGCCAGCAGCATAAACCAGGGCCTTAGCAATCAGCCCCAGCATTTT	CASSINQGLSNQPQHF
TRBV19	TRBD2	TRBJ2-3	NA	TGTGCCAGCGGACTAGCGGGGGCTGATACGCAGTATTTT	CASGLAGADTQYF
TRBV2	NA	TRBJ1-2	NA	TGTGCCAGCAGTCGTACTTGGGGCGGGGAGGGCTACACCTTC	CASSRTWGGEGYTF
TRBV2	NA	TRBJ2-3	NA	TGTGCCAGCAGTACCGGGTTCCTGGCTTCAGATACGCAGTATTTT	CASSTGFLASDTQYF
TRBV7-9	TRBD1	TRBJ1-4	few	TGTGCCAGCAGCCTTTCCGGGACAGGCCTGTTTTTT	CASSLSGTGLFF
TRBV5-6	TRBD1	TRBJ2-6	once	TGTGCCAGCAGCTTGTGGGCGACAGGGGAACTGGTCCTGACTTTC	CASSLWATGELVLTF
TRBV12-5	TRBD1	TRBJ1-1	few	TGTGCTAGTGGACCCGGGACAGGGGGCACTGAAGCTTTCTTT	CASGPGTGGTEAFF
TRBV28	TRBD1	TRBJ1-3	NA	TGTGCCAGCAGTTCCTCTCCCGGGCGAACAGGGGAAAACACCATATATTTT	CASSSSPGRTGENTIYF
TRBV4-1	TRBD1	TRBJ1-2	NA	TGCGCCAGCAGCCAAGATACAGGGGCGGGCTACACCTTC	CASSQDTGAGYTF
TRBV6-5	NA	TRBJ1-3	NA	TGTGCCAGTATTGGCCCCGGGGGAAACACCATATATTTT	CASIGPGGNTIYF
TRBV7-9	TRBD2	TRBJ2-5	NA	TGTGCCAGCAGCTCACGGACTAGCGGGGGTGAGACCCAGTACTTC	CASSSRTSGGETQYF
TRBV28	NA	TRBJ1-5	NA	TGTGCCAGCAGTTTAGACAGGCGGTGGGGTCAGCCCCAGCATTTT	CASSLDRRWGQPQHF
TRBV20-1	NA	TRBJ1-1	NA	TGCAGTGCCGGTCAGGGGACTGAAGCTTTCTTT	CSAGQGTEAFF
TRBV4-1	TRBD2	TRBJ2-7	NA	TGCGCCAGCAGCCAAGCAGCGGGGGGGCCCTACGAGCAGTACTTC	CASSQAAGGPYEQYF
TRBV6-6	NA	TRBJ2-2	NA	TGTGCCACCAAGGTGGAGGGCCCCGGGGAGCTGTTTTTT	CATKVEGPGELFF
TRBV5-8	NA	TRBJ1-5	NA	TGTGCCAGCAGCCGGACAAGAGTGGGTAATCAGCCCCAGCATTTT	CASSRTRVGNQPQHF
TRBV11-2	TRBD2	TRBJ2-7	NA	TGTGCCAGCAGCCCGAGGGCGGGGGGAACCTACGAGCAGTACTTC	CASSPRAGGTYEQYF